Each of the 32 T cell receptor beta chains below was sequenced from the same sample in a study of graft-versus-host responses after intestinal transplantation. The repertoire was sequenced with immunoSEQ multiplex PCR; TCRdb's copy has only in-frame clones and lacks some. This sample has some 43,000 clones, with roughly 94% found just once. The material sequenced was PBMCs, taken around 330 days after intestinal transplant. All receptors derive from a human patient who received an intestinal transplant, so some T cells may come from the graft donor.

This chain connects TRBV30 to TRBJ2-1; tentatively, D is TRBD1 (5 bases). From germline, CDR1 is GTSNPN and CDR2 SVGIG (reference sequence). V lost 5 bases to trimming and J lost 0 bases, with 14 bases between them. This CDR3 is 15 amino acids long. The CDR3 protein is CAWGQGASSYNEQFF. The CDR3 nucleotides are TGTGCCTGGGGGCAAGGGGCTAGCTCCTACAATGAGCAGTTCTTC.

CDR3 in amino acids: CASSMRHEYEQYF. The DNA of the CDR3 is TGTGCCAGTAGTATGCGACATGAGTACGAGCAGTACTTC. The chain is built from TRBV19 and TRBJ2-5; D is uncertain. The last part of the DNA fits TRBJ2-7 better; the J call may be wrong. The germline CDR1 and CDR2 sequences are LNHDA and SQIVND (reference sequence). This CDR3 has 13 residues.

The rearrangement links TRBV18 to TRBJ1-1; no definite D call. V was cut by 3 bases and J by 7 bases, with 12 bases left in between. CDR1 and CDR2 (germline): KGHSH, LQKENI. The CDR3 has 13 residues. The CDR3 protein is CASSPSPLNEAFF. CDR3 bases: TGTGCCAGCTCACCTTCCCCTCTGAATGAAGCTTTCTTT. Full variable domain (remainder filled in from reference TRBV18 and TRBJ1-1): NAGVMQNPRHLVRRRGQEARLRCSPMKGHSHVYWYRQLPEEGLKFMVYLQKENIIDESGMPKERFSAEFPKEGPSILRIQQVVRGDSAAYFCASSPSPLNEAFFGQGTRLTVV.

As to this clone: An end of the junction does not agree with germline; a read error may underlie this. CDR3 amino acids: CASRRGTGANEQHF. In DNA, the CDR3 is TGTGCCAGCAGGAGGGGGACAGGGGCGAACGAGCAGCACTTC. This chain joins TRBV2 and TRBJ2-7; 10 positions match TRBD1. The CDR3 length is 14 residues. The germline CDR1 and CDR2 sequences are SNHLY and FYNNEI.

The chain links TRBV5-4 to TRBJ2-7; perhaps TRBD1 as D (5 bases). CDR3 length: 14 residues. CDR1 and CDR2 from the germline V gene are SGHNT and YYREEE (reference sequence). V was trimmed by 0 bases and J by 0 bases, leaving 7 bases between them. The CDR3 loop reads CASSLGGVSYEQYF. The CDR3 nucleotides are TGTGCCAGCAGCTTGGGGGGCGTCTCCTACGAGCAGTACTTC.

The count of this clone is one. The chain combines TRBV9 with TRBJ2-3; D is possibly TRBD1 (7 bases). Germline V gene data show CDR1 as SGDLS and CDR2 as YYNGEE. The CDR3 loop spans 16 amino acids. Trimming stripped 3 bases from V and 0 bases from J, with 14 bases between. The CDR3 nucleotides are TGTGCCAGCAGCGAGAGGGGGGACAGAAGCACAGATACGCAGTATTTT. This sequence encodes CASSERGDRSTDTQYF.

On this clone: Other nucleotide sequences from this sample produce the same CDR3. V is TRBV9 and J is TRBJ2-7; perhaps TRBD2 as D (6 bases). The CDR3 runs to 15 residues. V was shortened by 2 bases and J by 4 bases, with 16 bases between the two germline ends. Germline V gene sequence: CDR1 SGDLS, CDR2 YYNGEE. This CDR3 is CASSVGTGAGYEQYF. The CDR3 DNA follows: TGTGCCAGCAGCGTGGGCACAGGAGCGGGTTACGAGCAGTACTTC.

The chain combines TRBV19 with TRBJ1-2, with D tentatively TRBD1 (5 bases). Germline values: CDR1 LNHDA, CDR2 SQIVND (reference sequence). This CDR3 is built from 16 residues. Trimming pared 7 bases from V and 2 bases from J, leaving 20 bases between. DNA of the CDR3: TGTGCCAGTACCTCATGGGGGGGGACTATCAACTATGGCTACACCTTC. This gives the protein CASTSWGGTINYGYTF.

V and J are TRBV2 and TRBJ1-5, with a possible D match to TRBD1 (5 bases). Germline loops: CDR1 SNHLY, CDR2 FYNNEI. This CDR3 has 16 residues. Trimming took 2 bases from V and 6 from J, leaving 17 bases between them. The CDR3 nucleotides read TGTGCCAGCAGTGAAACGCTGAGTGGGGCGAGTCAGCCCCAGCATTTT. Translated: CASSETLSGASQPQHF.

The chain has TRBV27 and TRBJ2-1; 13 bases agree with TRBD2. J gave up 5 bases and V 6 bases, and 1 base lay outside the gene matches. This CDR3 region has 14 residues. Looked up from germline, CDR1 is MNHEY and CDR2 is SMNVEV (reference sequence). CDR3 residues: CASRGLAGNNEQFF. The CDR3 nucleotides read TGTGCCAGCAGGGGACTAGCGGGGAACAATGAGCAGTTCTTC.

CDR3 sequence: CASSQGGPTDTQYF. The CDR3 region has the DNA TGTGCCAGCAGCCAAGGTGGTCCGACAGATACGCAGTATTTT. This chain connects TRBV4-2 to TRBJ2-3; D is undetermined. In germline, CDR1 is LGHNA, CDR2 YNFKEQ. The CDR3 is 14 amino acids. V was shortened by 1 base and J by 3 bases, with 8 bases between the two germline ends.

J is TRBJ1-5 and V is TRBV5-1; a possible D gene is TRBD1 (6 bases). V lost 4 bases, J lost 0 bases, and 20 bases lay in between. The germline CDR1 and CDR2 sequences are SGHRS and YFSETQ. The CDR3 extends over 18 amino acids. CDR3 DNA: TGCGCCAGCAGCCCTGGGGTATCAGGGGAGGATAGCAATCAGCCCCAGCATTTT. It is translated as CASSPGVSGEDSNQPQHF. Full variable domain (outside the CDR3, taken from reference TRBV5-1 and TRBJ1-5): KAGVTQTPRYLIKTRGQQVTLSCSPISGHRSVSWYQQTPGQGLQFLFEYFSETQRNKGNFPGRFSGRQFSNSRSEMNVSTLELGDSALYLCASSPGVSGEDSNQPQHFGDGTRLSIL.

V usage is TRBV5-4 and J usage is TRBJ1-6; D gene uncertain. Germline CDR1 is SGHNT and CDR2 is YYREEE (reference sequence). The CDR3 has 15 amino acids. Trimming left V 2 bases short and J 2 bases short, with 8 bases between. Written as DNA, the CDR3 is TGTGCCAGCAGCTTCACCCAGACCTATAATTCACCCCTCCACTTT. Its protein is CASSFTQTYNSPLHF.

The gene calls are TRBV10-2 and TRBJ2-3; TRBD2 is a possible D gene (7 bases). V was cut by 3 bases and J by 0 bases, with 13 bases left in between. Germline V lookup: CDR1 WSHSY, CDR2 SAAADI. CDR3 length equals 16 residues. Here the CDR3 reads CASSDGGGGSTDTQYF. As DNA, the CDR3 is TGCGCCAGCAGTGATGGGGGAGGGGGGAGCACAGATACGCAGTATTTT.

The genes are TRBV5-1 and TRBJ2-3; D is ambiguous. V was trimmed by 1 base and J by 3 bases, leaving 6 bases between them. From germline, CDR1 is SGHRS and CDR2 YFSETQ. The CDR3 spans 13 residues. This CDR3 reads CASSLKGTDTQYF. CDR3 DNA sequence: TGCGCCAGCAGCTTGAAGGGAACAGATACGCAGTATTTT. Looking up the rest from reference TRBV5-1 and TRBJ2-3 gives the full variable domain: KAGVTQTPRYLIKTRGQQVTLSCSPISGHRSVSWYQQTPGQGLQFLFEYFSETQRNKGNFPGRFSGRQFSNSRSEMNVSTLELGDSALYLCASSLKGTDTQYFGPGTRLTVL.

The chain combines TRBV6-6 with TRBJ2-7; D unresolved. The V gene lost 4 bases and the J gene lost 7 bases, with 17 bases spanning the gap. CDR1 and CDR2 (germline): MNHNY, SVGAGI (reference sequence). The CDR3 length is 14 residues. CDR3 DNA: TGTGCCAGCAGTTCGACGGATCCCCTGGGGGAGCAGTACTTC. The encoded protein is CASSSTDPLGEQYF.

The J gene is TRBJ1-6, the V gene TRBV2; D is undetermined. Per the germline V gene, CDR1 is SNHLY and CDR2 is FYNNEI. V shed 10 bases and J shed 3 bases, with 16 bases lying between them. The CDR3 runs 15 residues. DNA for the CDR3: TGTGCCACTGCCTTATTAGGCTTCTATAATTCACCCCTCCACTTT. This translates into CATALLGFYNSPLHF.

The V gene is TRBV6-6, the J gene TRBJ2-3; no reliable D call. Trimming left V 1 base short and J 1 base short, with 6 bases between. This CDR3 is built from 14 residues. The germline CDR1 and CDR2 sequences are MNHNY and SVGAGI (reference sequence). The CDR3 is CASSYYSGTDTQYF. CDR3 bases: TGTGCCAGCAGTTACTACTCAGGCACAGATACGCAGTATTTT.

The chain is built from TRBV5-1 and TRBJ1-1, with 8 bases that match TRBD1. Per the germline V gene, CDR1 is SGHRS and CDR2 is YFSETQ. The CDR3 spans 16 residues. Unmatched junction bases numbered 11, after V lost 4 bases and J lost 3 bases. The chain's CDR3 is CASSRRTGNDYTEAFF. CDR3 coding DNA: TGCGCCAGCAGCCGCAGGACAGGGAATGACTACACTGAAGCTTTCTTT.

J is TRBJ2-3 and V is TRBV7-6; possible D gene TRBD1, 5 bases. The CDR3 length is 16 residues. The V gene lost 2 bases and the J gene lost 8 bases, with 20 bases spanning the gap. Germline V lookup: CDR1 SGHVS, CDR2 FNYEAQ. CDR3 DNA: TGTGCCAGCAGCTTATCCCCAGGCTCTACAAGGGGTACGCAGTATTTT. Translation gives CASSLSPGSTRGTQYF.

The genes are TRBV4-1 and TRBJ2-4; maybe TRBD2 (6 bases). V gave up 0 bases and J gave up 8 bases, with 17 bases separating them. This CDR3 region has 16 residues. Germline-derived CDR1 and CDR2 are MGHRA and YSYEKL. CDR3 amino acids: CASSQDGGANMDIQYF. The CDR3, as DNA: TGCGCCAGCAGCCAAGATGGAGGGGCCAATATGGACATTCAGTACTTC.

The genes are TRBV19 and TRBJ2-3; 7 positions agree with TRBD1. Germline lookup yields CDR1 LNHDA and CDR2 SQIVND (reference sequence). This CDR3 is 15 amino acids long. V shed 3 bases, J shed 5 bases, and the junction held 8 bases outside the gene matches. The CDR3 loop reads CASSMAGRGKDTQYF. For the CDR3, the DNA is TGTGCCAGTAGTATGGCGGGCAGGGGGAAAGATACGCAGTATTTT.

V usage is TRBV5-1 and J usage is TRBJ2-3; 13 positions match TRBD2. CDR3 length: 15 residues. J was trimmed by 5 bases and V by 6 bases; bases with no gene match: 6. Per germline, CDR1 SGHRS and CDR2 YFSETQ. This CDR3 reads CASIKGTSGVDTQYF. In DNA form, the CDR3 reads TGCGCCAGCATTAAGGGGACTAGCGGGGTAGATACGCAGTATTTT. The whole variable domain, filled in from reference TRBV5-1 and TRBJ2-3, reads KAGVTQTPRYLIKTRGQQVTLSCSPISGHRSVSWYQQTPGQGLQFLFEYFSETQRNKGNFPGRFSGRQFSNSRSEMNVSTLELGDSALYLCASIKGTSGVDTQYFGPGTRLTVL.

This chain uses TRBV18 with TRBJ2-5; D might be TRBD1 (6 bases). The last part of the DNA fits TRBJ2-7 better; the J call may be wrong. This CDR3 region has 13 residues. Germline CDR1 reads KGHSH; CDR2 reads LQKENI. In nucleotides, the CDR3 is TGTGCCAGCTCACCGGCAGGGGACTACGAGCAGTACTTC. Translation: CASSPAGDYEQYF.

The CDR3 DNA reads TGTGCCAGTAATATTGAGGGGTCCCTTAATCAGCCCCAGCATTTT. It translates to CASNIEGSLNQPQHF. The chain carries TRBV19 and TRBJ1-5, with D possibly matching TRBD1 (5 bases). Germline CDR1 LNHDA, CDR2 SQIVND (reference sequence). This CDR3 spans 15 amino acids. Trimming took off 7 bases at V and 4 bases at J, with 17 bases between the two ends.

The chain couples TRBV9 to TRBJ1-5; a weak D match, TRBD1 (5 bases). The germline V and J ends were trimmed by 0 bases and 5 bases, with 12 bases remaining between them. The CDR3 is 15 residues long. Germline V gene sequence: CDR1 SGDLS, CDR2 YYNGEE. For the CDR3, the DNA is TGTGCCAGCAGCGTAGGGGGGGGAGGCGATCAGCCCCAGCATTTT. Amino acid sequence: CASSVGGGGDQPQHF.

The chain uses TRBV4-1 and TRBJ1-1, with D tentatively TRBD1 (5 bases). The CDR3 has 20 amino acids. Germline CDR1 reads MGHRA; CDR2 reads YSYEKL. V lost 1 base, J lost 5 bases, and 29 bases lay in between. In nucleotides, the CDR3 is TGCGCCAGCAGCCAAGGCCCGGAGCGCGGATGGGGGTCGGATTGGACTGAAGCTTTCTTT. This gives the protein CASSQGPERGWGSDWTEAFF.

The rearrangement joins TRBV6-6 to TRBJ1-2, with unresolved D. This CDR3 spans 15 amino acids. Germline loops: CDR1 MNHNY, CDR2 SVGAGI (reference sequence). The V end lost 0 bases, the J end lost 8 bases, and 16 bases lay between the germline ends. The CDR3 DNA reads as TGTGCCAGCAGTTACTCGATTTTAGGGCGGGGAGGCTACACCTTC. Protein product: CASSYSILGRGGYTF.

The rearrangement links TRBV27 to TRBJ1-5; TRBD1 aligns across 8 bases. J gave up 7 bases and V 6 bases, and 8 bases lay outside the gene matches. Germline V gene data show CDR1 as MNHEY and CDR2 as SMNVEV (reference sequence). The CDR3 runs to 14 residues. In DNA, the CDR3 is TGTGCCAGCAGGTATCAGGGGGCCTCACAGCCCCAGCATTTT. Translated, it gives CASRYQGASQPQHF.

The chain is built from TRBV7-6 and TRBJ2-7; 8 nucleotides agree with TRBD2. The CDR3 spans 15 residues. The V segment lost 5 bases and the J segment 2 bases; nucleotides outside the gene matches: 8. The germline CDR1 and CDR2 sequences are SGHVS and FNYEAQ. The CDR3 nucleotides are TGTGCCAGCAGCCTCAGCGGGGGAGCGACCTACGAGCAGTACTTC. Amino acids: CASSLSGGATYEQYF. Full variable domain (outside the CDR3, taken from reference TRBV7-6 and TRBJ2-7): GAGVSQSPRYKVTKRGQDVALRCDPISGHVSLYWYRQALGQGPEFLTYFNYEAQQDKSGLPNDRFSAERPEGSISTLTIQRTEQRDSAMYRCASSLSGGATYEQYFGPGTRLTVT.

In its sample, this clone was seen a few times. The chain joins TRBV18 to TRBJ1-4; D is uncertain. Trimming stripped 3 bases from V and 1 base from J, with 15 bases between. CDR3 length equals 17 residues. Germline CDR1 reads KGHSH; CDR2 reads LQKENI. CDR3: CASSPPVARLTNEKLFF. CDR3 DNA sequence: TGTGCCAGCTCACCTCCCGTCGCGAGGCTAACTAATGAAAAACTGTTTTTT.

The CDR3 protein is CATSRSPDRGLVDTGELFF. The CDR3 nucleotides read TGTGCCACCAGCAGATCCCCGGACAGGGGATTGGTGGACACCGGGGAGCTGTTTTTT. The chain has TRBV15 and TRBJ2-2; 9 nucleotides agree with TRBD1. The CDR3 runs to 19 residues. Germline V lookup: CDR1 LNHNV, CDR2 YYDKDF (reference sequence). V gave up 2 bases and J gave up 3 bases; unmatched junction bases: 13.